There are a few counts of the clone carrying this T cell receptor (beta chain). What it binds is not known. The data are from a study of human T cells and chemical hapten exposure. A single record per CDR3 protein comes from TCRdb applying MiXCR to the RACE reads. The sample has roughly 190,000 distinct CDR3 sequences; approximately 20% are singletons. Time point given: patch test 1, 2 weeks after DPC sensitization. Treatment indicated: therapeutic diphenylcyclopropenone sensitization with weekly scalp DPC. Findings and limits, study-wide: No shift was seen in TCRs above 1 in 1000 frequency with DPC sensitization.

Germline trimming cut 4 bases from V and 8 bases from J; bases unmatched to any gene: 9. The CDR3 is made up of 16 amino acids. The germline V gene encodes CDR1 SGHAT and CDR2 FQNNGV. This clonotype originated in a woman aged 45 to 65 with alopecia areata. Some clones in this sample may be carry-over from other donors' samples. V usage is TRBV11-2 and J usage is TRBJ2-1; 12 bases agree with TRBD2. Specimen: whole blood, collected in connection with sensitization to the hapten diphenylcyclopropenone (DPC). The DNA for the CDR3 is TGTGCCAGCAGCTCACCTAGCGGGAGGGCCTCGGATGAGCAGTTCTTC. Its protein product is CASSSPSGRASDEQFF.